Described below is a single T cell receptor (beta chain) sequence and its context. Its antigen remains unidentified. The entry originates in a study of CD8 T cells in ankylosing spondylitis. General observations from the study: What seemed typical of ankylosing spondylitis blood was a TCR beta motif built from under 10 highly homologous variants. Within matched ankylosing spondylitis synovial fluid, disease-linked clones were reportedly significantly enriched. Previously reported in reactive arthritis synovial fluid and blood were some of the motif variants.

This CDR3 is built from 17 residues. The germline gives CDR1 SGHTS, CDR2 YDEGEE. V shed 2 bases, J shed 7 bases, and the junction held 15 bases outside the gene matches. Library preparation for TCR beta used quantitative 5'-RACE with molecular barcodes. A single record per CDR3 protein comes from TCRdb applying MiXCR to the 5' RACE reads. The sample holds fewer than 650,000 distinct CDR3 sequences, more than 9.5% seen once. The gene calls are TRBV5-8 and TRBJ2-7; the match to TRBD2 covers 10 bases. This receptor was identified in a male donor with ankylosing spondylitis. The material sequenced was blood, either unsorted or a sorted T cell fraction (not recorded which). In DNA, the CDR3 is TGTGCCAGCAGCTTTCGGGCTAGCGGGAGCAGGACTAAAGAGCAGTACTTC. Protein product: CASSFRASGSRTKEQYF.